This is a list of T cell receptor beta chains from one sample in a study of blood T cell repertoires in COVID-19. Assay used: immunoSEQ multiplex PCR; TCRdb lists only in-frame clones, some missing. The sample lists 200,000 to 250,000 clones, roughly 85% occurring once. Sequencing used peripheral blood. These receptors were collected from a woman in her 70s with COVID-19, enrolled during active disease. CDR3s include the opening cysteine and the closing phenylalanine or tryptophan. D genes are given only for firm matches. Some rows mark clone size as missing; the rest say once, few, many or name a class of expanded clone.

>-|TRBD1|TRBV11-3|TRBJ2-1
CASSSSYRGQNNEQFF
TGTGCCAGCAGCTCCTCCTACAGGGGGCAAAATAATGAGCAGTTCTTC
>-|-|TRBV28|TRBJ1-4
CASSFRASEPVTNEKLFF
TGTGCCAGCAGTTTCAGGGCTTCAGAACCGGTGACTAATGAAAAACTGTTTTTT
>-|-|TRBV10-3|TRBJ2-7
CAISESQGSSYEQYF
TGTGCCATCAGTGAGTCGCAGGGTTCTTCGTACGAGCAGTACTTC
>few|-|TRBV3-1/TRBV3-2|TRBJ1-2
CASSQKAGFHGYSF
TGTGCCAGCAGCCAAAAGGCCGGGTTTCATGGCTACTCCTTC
>-|TRBD1|TRBV19|TRBJ1-3
CASSAPGQRRGNTIYF
TGTGCCAGTAGTGCGCCGGGACAGCGCCGGGGAAACACCATATATTTT
>-|TRBD1|TRBV7-8|TRBJ1-2
CASSNDRENYGYTF
TGTGCCAGCAGCAACGACAGGGAAAATTATGGCTACACCTTC
>-|-|TRBV15|TRBJ2-1
CATSRPLSGPYNEQFF
TGTGCCACCAGCAGACCCCTCAGCGGGCCCTACAATGAGCAGTTCTTC
>-|-|TRBV25-1|TRBJ1-2
CASSRNTLGAGEDGYTF
TGTGCCAGCAGTCGAAACACATTGGGGGCAGGTGAGGATGGCTACACCTTC
>-|-|TRBV4-1|TRBJ1-2
CASSQSQDSHNYGYTF
TGCGCCAGCAGCCAAAGCCAGGACAGTCACAACTATGGCTACACCTTC
>-|-|TRBV9|TRBJ1-1
CASSAGVGRNTEAFF
TGTGCCAGCAGCGCCGGGGTAGGGAGAAACACTGAAGCTTTCTTT
>once|TRBD2|TRBV3-1/TRBV3-2|TRBJ2-5
CASSQPHSLAGGQETQYF
TGTGCCAGCAGCCAGCCCCATTCACTAGCGGGGGGGCAAGAGACCCAGTACTTC
>-|-|TRBV28|TRBJ1-6
CASSQNRVSNSPLHF
TGTGCCAGCAGCCAGAACAGGGTTTCAAATTCACCCCTCCACTTT
>-|-|TRBV19|TRBJ1-1
CASREDTEAFF
TGTGCCAGTAGAGAGGACACTGAAGCTTTCTTT
>once|-|TRBV12-3/TRBV12-4|TRBJ2-3
CASTLPPAAAQYF
TGTGCCAGCACCTTGCCCCCCGCGGCGGCGCAGTATTTT
>-|TRBD1|TRBV2|TRBJ1-1
CASSETRQGRGAFF
TGTGCCAGCAGTGAAACCCGACAGGGGCGAGGAGCTTTCTTT
>-|-|TRBV6-5|TRBJ1-2
CASRSVNPNYGYTF
TGTGCCAGCAGGTCGGTGAACCCTAACTATGGCTACACCTTC
>-|-|TRBV7-9|TRBJ2-7
CASSRGTPYEQYF
TGTGCCAGCAGCCGCGGGACCCCCTACGAGCAGTACTTC
>-|-|TRBV4-3|TRBJ1-4
CASSPGGGAEKLFF
TGCGCCAGCAGCCCCGGAGGGGGGGCTGAAAAACTGTTTTTT
>once|-|TRBV11-2|TRBJ1-1
CASSLDLTGTEAFF
TGTGCCAGCAGCTTAGATCTAACAGGCACTGAAGCTTTCTTT
>few|-|TRBV6-5|TRBJ1-1
CASSPWGGEAFF
TGTGCCAGCAGCCCCTGGGGAGGTGAAGCTTTCTTT
>-|-|TRBV19|TRBJ1-1
CASSIRQGNTEAFF
TGTGCCAGTAGTATCAGGCAGGGAAACACTGAAGCTTTCTTT
>once|TRBD2|TRBV5-1|TRBJ2-5
CASSLAGGPQETQYF
TGCGCCAGCAGCTTGGCGGGGGGGCCGCAAGAGACCCAGTACTTC
>-|-|TRBV6-5|TRBJ1-1
CASSSPPAGMNTEAFF
TGTGCCAGCAGTTCCCCCCCGGCAGGCATGAACACTGAAGCTTTCTTT
>-|-|TRBV28|TRBJ1-2
CASSRSYGYTF
TGTGCCAGCAGCCGGAGTTATGGCTACACCTTC
>-|-|TRBV29-1|TRBJ1-1
CSARAALILSAEAFF
TGCAGCGCTCGAGCAGCGTTGATCCTTTCCGCTGAAGCTTTCTTT
>-|-|TRBV5-6|TRBJ2-7
CASSFRRGNDEQYF
TGTGCCAGCAGCTTTCGCAGGGGAAACGACGAGCAGTACTTC
>-|-|TRBV6-2/TRBV6-3|TRBJ1-2
CASSYGAAIPIYGYTF
TGTGCCAGCAGTTACGGGGCAGCTATCCCAATCTATGGCTACACCTTC
>-|-|TRBV7-9|TRBJ1-1
CASRPTPTALRTEAFF
TGTGCCAGCAGACCAACCCCGACGGCCTTGAGGACTGAAGCTTTCTTT
>-|-|TRBV5-1|TRBJ2-1
CASSSAVMGGVTYNEQFF
TGCGCCAGCAGCTCCGCCGTCATGGGGGGAGTGACCTACAATGAGCAGTTCTTC
>-|-|TRBV20-1|TRBJ1-5
CSASATGNQPQHF
TGCAGTGCTAGTGCCACGGGCAATCAGCCCCAGCATTTT
>-|-|TRBV21-1|TRBJ2-7
CASSKVFDRGRSEQYF
TGTGCCAGCAGCAAAGTTTTCGACAGGGGGCGATCCGAGCAGTACTTC
>-|TRBD1|TRBV5-4|TRBJ2-1
CASSLARDRGYNEQFF
TGTGCCAGCAGCTTGGCCCGGGACAGGGGTTACAATGAGCAGTTCTTC
>-|-|TRBV19|TRBJ1-5
CASTPRGGENQPQHF
TGTGCCAGTACCCCAAGGGGAGGGGAGAATCAGCCCCAGCATTTT
>-|-|TRBV2|TRBJ1-3
CASSESAAHSGNTIYF
TGTGCCAGCAGTGAATCCGCAGCGCACTCTGGAAACACCATATATTTT
>-|-|TRBV5-1|TRBJ2-6
CASGASGANVLTF
TGCGCCAGCGGGGCCTCTGGGGCCAACGTCCTGACTTTC
>-|-|TRBV9|TRBJ2-1
CASSVAHGGAMVEQFF
TGTGCCAGCAGCGTAGCACACGGCGGGGCAATGGTGGAGCAGTTCTTC
>-|-|TRBV27|TRBJ1-1
CASSFHREPLEAFF
TGTGCCAGCAGTTTTCACAGGGAGCCTCTTGAAGCTTTCTTT
>-|-|TRBV5-1|TRBJ2-7
CASSLPSTSYEQYF
TGCGCCAGCAGCCTCCCCTCGACTAGCTACGAGCAGTACTTC
>-|-|TRBV7-3|TRBJ1-6
CASSLGGGASPLHF
TGTGCCAGCAGCTTAGGTGGGGGGGCTTCACCCCTCCACTTT
>-|-|TRBV12-3/TRBV12-4|TRBJ2-2
CASSRGGELFF
TGTGCCAGCAGTCGGGGGGGGGAGCTGTTTTTT
>-|TRBD1|TRBV5-4|TRBJ2-2
CASSQGAITGELFF
TGTGCCAGCAGCCAGGGGGCAATCACCGGGGAGCTGTTTTTT
>-|TRBD2|TRBV7-2|TRBJ2-1
CASSFQRSSTSGNINEQFF
TGTGCCAGCAGCTTCCAGAGGAGTAGCACTAGCGGGAATATAAATGAGCAGTTCTTC
>-|TRBD1|TRBV11-1|TRBJ1-1
CASSNHRGRGRTEAFF
TGTGCCAGCAGCAACCACAGGGGCAGGGGTCGGACTGAAGCTTTCTTT